The TCR beta chain described here comes from a study of blood T cells in healthy people across ages. V was pared by 6 bases and J by 2 bases, with 4 bases of the junction left unmatched. Germline CDR1 and CDR2: DFQATT and SNEGSKA (reference sequence). The CDR3 sequence is 13 residues long. This clonotype was seen only a few times. The second PCR ran roughly 6 to 12 cycles with a sample-barcoded 5' primer and J-beta primers. From the 5' RACE reads, TCRdb called clonotypes with MiXCR, one entry per CDR3 protein. Of about 580,000 distinct CDR3 sequences in the sample, roughly 43% were seen once. Sample: blood. This TCR came from a man at least 80 years old in good health. The chain employs TRBV20-1 and TRBJ1-2; 9 bases line up with TRBD1. CDR3 in DNA: TGCAGTGCCCGGGACAGGGAGAACTATGGCTACACCTTC. Protein product: CSARDRENYGYTF.